The 28 T cell receptor beta chains below come from one sample, sequenced in a study of T cell responses to AZD1222 COVID-19 vaccine. Measured with immunoSEQ multiplex PCR; TCRdb has only the in-frame clones, and not every one. The table shows tens of thousands of clones, with about 90% occurring only once. The sample in question was peripheral blood, obtained 28 days after the second AZD1222 dose. The receptors here all came from an adult who received the AZD1222 COVID-19 vaccine.

The chain is built from TRBV18 and TRBJ1-1; no reliable D call. Germline V lookup: CDR1 KGHSH, CDR2 LQKENI. The CDR3 covers 13 residues. V was pared by 3 bases and J by 4 bases, with 9 bases between. This CDR3 reads CASSPGMTTEAFF. As DNA, the CDR3 is TGTGCCAGCTCACCGGGTATGACCACTGAAGCTTTCTTT.

The gene calls are TRBV5-1 and TRBJ1-6; D might be TRBD1 (6 bases). The CDR3 covers 17 residues. Germline V gene data show CDR1 as SGHRS and CDR2 as YFSETQ. Trimming took off 4 bases at V and 3 bases at J, with 17 bases between the two ends. CDR3 residues: CASSRQGQAFYNSPLHF. CDR3 DNA: TGCGCCAGCAGCCGCCAGGGGCAAGCATTCTATAATTCACCCCTCCACTTT. Variable domain in full (rest from reference TRBV5-1 and TRBJ1-6): KAGVTQTPRYLIKTRGQQVTLSCSPISGHRSVSWYQQTPGQGLQFLFEYFSETQRNKGNFPGRFSGRQFSNSRSEMNVSTLELGDSALYLCASSRQGQAFYNSPLHFGNGTRLTVT.

The chain recombines TRBV11-2 with TRBJ2-7, with unresolved D. In germline, CDR1 is SGHAT, CDR2 FQNNGV. Trimming cost V 1 base and J 1 base, with 11 bases left between them. The CDR3 length is 15 residues. CDR3 nucleotides: TGTGCCAGCAGCTTAGGGCCGGACGGTTCCTACGAGCAGTACTTC. It codes for CASSLGPDGSYEQYF. Combining the CDR3 with reference TRBV11-2 and TRBJ2-7 gives the whole variable domain EAGVAQSPRYKIIEKRQSVAFWCNPISGHATLYWYQQILGQGPKLLIQFQNNGVVDDSQLPKDRFSAERLKGVDSTLKIQPAKLEDSAVYLCASSLGPDGSYEQYFGPGTRLTVT.

The V gene is TRBV10-1, the J gene TRBJ1-6; D gene unclear. CDR3 length equals 14 residues. V was clipped by 11 bases and J by 6 bases, with 17 bases between them. Looked up from germline, CDR1 is WNHNN and CDR2 is SYGVQD (reference sequence). The CDR3: CAVLVARGNSPLHF. Written as DNA, the CDR3 is TGCGCCGTTCTTGTGGCTCGTGGTAATTCACCCCTCCACTTT.

The CDR3 is CSVDWDSTAEGYTF. CDR3 DNA sequence: TGCAGCGTTGATTGGGACAGCACTGCGGAAGGCTACACCTTC. This chain uses TRBV29-1 with TRBJ1-2; 7 bases map to TRBD1. CDR3 length: 14 amino acids. The V and J ends lost 3 bases and 8 bases, in that order; junction bases with no gene match: 12. Germline values: CDR1 SQVTM, CDR2 ANQGSEA.

CDR3 residues: CAISEGQGSLYEQYF. The CDR3 DNA is TGTGCCATCAGTGAGGGGCAGGGGTCCCTCTACGAGCAGTACTTC. The rearrangement joins TRBV10-3 to TRBJ2-7, with TRBD1 as a possible D gene (6 bases). Germline-derived CDR1 and CDR2 are ENHRY and SYGVKD. The V and J ends lost 2 bases and 3 bases respectively, with 14 bases between them. The CDR3 length is 15 residues.

For the CDR3, the DNA is TGTGCCAGCAGCTTAGCAGACAGGGGGCGTAATTCACCCCTCCACTTT. Protein: CASSLADRGRNSPLHF. The chain has TRBV7-9 and TRBJ1-6, with TRBD1 matching over 10 bases. CDR3 length: 16 amino acids. V shed 0 bases and J 6 bases; nucleotides not matched to a gene: 2. Germline lookup yields CDR1 SEHNR and CDR2 FQNEAQ (reference sequence).

This clone was counted between two and nine times. The rearrangement uses TRBV27 and TRBJ1-5; TRBD1 agrees at 7 bases. The V gene's germline CDR1 is MNHEY and CDR2 SMNVEV (reference sequence). The CDR3 extends over 13 amino acids. With V trimmed by 6 bases and J by 6 bases, 5 bases remained unmatched. The DNA for the CDR3 is TGTGCCAGCAGACACAGGGGTAGTCAGCCCCAGCATTTT. This translates into CASRHRGSQPQHF.

This chain links TRBV6-5 with TRBJ1-1; a possible D gene is TRBD1 (6 bases). The CDR3 contains 14 residues. From germline, CDR1 is MNHEY and CDR2 SVGAGI. The V and J ends lost 7 bases and 0 bases respectively, with 12 bases between them. The CDR3 DNA follows: TGTGCCAGCACCACGGACAGTATGAACACTGAAGCTTTCTTT. The encoded protein is CASTTDSMNTEAFF.

This chain joins TRBV4-1 and TRBJ2-7, with 9 bases identical to TRBD1. Germline V gene data show CDR1 as MGHRA and CDR2 as YSYEKL. V shed 3 bases, J shed 5 bases, and the junction held 11 bases outside the gene matches. The CDR3 consists of 16 residues. CDR3 sequence reads: CASSQRPGQGFHEQYF. The CDR3 bases are TGCGCCAGCAGCCAGCGCCCGGGACAGGGATTCCACGAGCAGTACTTC.

This chain uses TRBV27 with TRBJ1-6; TRBD1 agrees at 11 bases. The CDR3 is 16 amino acids. V shed 4 bases and J 7 bases; nucleotides not matched to a gene: 6. CDR1 MNHEY and CDR2 SMNVEV come from the germline V gene (reference sequence). CDR3 nucleotides: TGTGCCAGCAGTTGGGACAGGGGGTTCGAGAATTCACCCCTCCACTTT. This codes for CASSWDRGFENSPLHF.

The rearrangement links TRBV3-1 (or the pseudogene TRBV3-2) to TRBJ1-3, with D uncertain. The germline V gene encodes CDR1 LGHDT and CDR2 YNNKEL (reference sequence). The ends were cut back, 6 bases at V and 0 bases at J, with 12 bases in the middle. This CDR3 has 15 residues. The CDR3 DNA is TGTGCCAGCAGAGATACGATGAGCTCTGGAAACACCATATATTTT. Translation: CASRDTMSSGNTIYF.

This rearrangement joins TRBV27 to TRBJ2-7; no definite D call. This CDR3 is 14 amino acids long. Germline assignment: CDR1 MNHEY and CDR2 SMNVEV (reference sequence). Trimming pared 3 bases from V and 3 bases from J, leaving 12 bases between. The CDR3 bases are TGTGCCAGCAGTTTTTCGGATTTGGGCTACGAGCAGTACTTC. Translation gives CASSFSDLGYEQYF.

The chain carries TRBV3-1 (or the pseudogene TRBV3-2) and TRBJ2-2; D might be TRBD2 (5 bases). Germline lookup yields CDR1 LGHDT and CDR2 YNNKEL (reference sequence). V shed 5 bases and J shed 8 bases, with 15 bases lying between them. This CDR3 is 14 amino acids long. The CDR3 sequence is CASSDTGSAGELFF. CDR3 bases: TGTGCCAGCAGCGATACGGGAAGTGCTGGGGAGCTGTTTTTT.

The chain links TRBV7-9 to TRBJ1-3; 11 positions agree with TRBD1. The CDR3 contains 15 residues. J was trimmed by 8 bases and V by 5 bases; bases with no gene match: 8. The V gene's germline CDR1 is SEHNR and CDR2 FQNEAQ (reference sequence). The chain's CDR3 is CASSGGQGARDTIYF. The DNA of the CDR3 is TGTGCCAGCAGCGGAGGACAGGGGGCAAGGGACACCATATATTTT.

J is TRBJ2-3 and V is TRBV7-2; TRBD2 matches at 8 bases. Germline V gene data show CDR1 as SGHTA and CDR2 as FQGNSA. The junction had 2 bases not matched to a gene; V was cut back by 1 base and J by 2 bases. The CDR3 sequence is 15 residues long. The CDR3 DNA sequence: TGTGCCAGCAGCTTAGTAGCGGGGCCCACAGATACGCAGTATTTT. Translated, it gives CASSLVAGPTDTQYF.

The chain employs TRBV27 and TRBJ1-4; a weak D match, TRBD1 (5 bases). Deletions cut 5 bases from V and 8 bases from J, with 15 bases between. In germline, CDR1 is MNHEY, CDR2 SMNVEV (reference sequence). The length of the CDR3 is 14 residues. In DNA, the CDR3 is TGTGCCAGCAGTCTTCAGGGAAGTGGGGAAAAACTGTTTTTT. Translated: CASSLQGSGEKLFF.

The genes are TRBV5-1 and TRBJ2-2, with D possibly TRBD2 on 6 matching bases. Germline V gene data show CDR1 as SGHRS and CDR2 as YFSETQ. This CDR3 is 14 amino acids long. The V and J ends lost 5 bases and 4 bases respectively, with 12 bases between them. The CDR3 DNA is TGCGCCAGCAGGGGGGGAAGCATCACCGGGGAGCTGTTTTTT. This gives the protein CASRGGSITGELFF. Based on the CDR3 plus reference TRBV5-1 and TRBJ2-2, the full variable domain is KAGVTQTPRYLIKTRGQQVTLSCSPISGHRSVSWYQQTPGQGLQFLFEYFSETQRNKGNFPGRFSGRQFSNSRSEMNVSTLELGDSALYLCASRGGSITGELFFGEGSRLTVL.

The chain has TRBV7-2 and TRBJ1-2; D remains ambiguous. V was cut by 4 bases and J by 1 base, with 16 bases left in between. The CDR3 has 16 amino acids. The germline CDR1 and CDR2 sequences are SGHTA and FQGNSA. CDR3 protein: CASSSPHREYNYGYTF. CDR3 DNA sequence: TGTGCCAGCAGCTCGCCCCACAGAGAATATAACTATGGCTACACCTTC.

The V and J genes are TRBV13 and TRBJ2-7; D might be TRBD2 (7 bases). This CDR3 region has 14 residues. The V end was cut by 8 bases, the J end by 0 bases, with 14 bases between. Germline V gives CDR1 PRHDT, CDR2 FYEKMQ (reference sequence). CDR3 coding DNA: TGTGCCAGCCGTAGGGGGGGGCTCTCCTACGAGCAGTACTTC. Amino acid sequence: CASRRGGLSYEQYF.

The chain uses TRBV6-2 or TRBV6-3 and TRBJ1-5, with TRBD1 as a possible D gene (5 bases). Deletions cut 5 bases from V and 7 bases from J, with 15 bases between. The germline gives CDR1 MNHEY, CDR2 SVGEGT. The CDR3 has 14 amino acids. This CDR3 reads CASSQTTVHQPQHF. The CDR3, as DNA: TGTGCCAGCAGTCAAACGACAGTCCACCAGCCCCAGCATTTT.

This chain joins TRBV5-1 and TRBJ2-7, with unresolved D. CDR3 length: 15 residues. CDR1 is SGHRS, CDR2 YFSETQ, per germline. V was clipped by 4 bases and J by 5 bases, with 19 bases between them. CDR3 loop: CASSPDAVVSDEQYF. As DNA, the CDR3 is TGCGCCAGCAGCCCGGACGCAGTGGTGTCGGACGAGCAGTACTTC.

This clone was found once. The rearrangement links TRBV2 to TRBJ2-7; D is uncertain. Trimming shortened V by 4 bases and J by 7 bases, and 14 bases separated the two germline ends. From germline, CDR1 is SNHLY and CDR2 FYNNEI. This CDR3 contains 13 residues. CDR3: CASSVGPFREQYF. CDR3 in DNA: TGTGCCAGCAGTGTCGGTCCCTTTCGGGAGCAGTACTTC. Full variable domain (rest looked up from reference TRBV2 and TRBJ2-7): EPEVTQTPSHQVTQMGQEVILRCVPISNHLYFYWYRQILGQKVEFLVSFYNNEISEKSEIFDDQFSVERPDGSNFTLKIRSTKLEDSAMYFCASSVGPFREQYFGPGTRLTVT.

This chain joins TRBV3-1 (or the pseudogene TRBV3-2) and TRBJ2-2, with 7 bases lining up with TRBD2. From germline, CDR1 is LGHDT and CDR2 YNNKEL (reference sequence). The V gene end was trimmed by 0 bases and the J gene end by 16 bases; junction bases not matched to a gene: 8. The CDR3 consists of 13 residues. CDR3 region: CASSQDLWTRRFF. The CDR3 bases are TGTGCCAGCAGCCAAGATCTCTGGACTAGGAGGTTTTTT.

This rearrangement joins TRBV7-9 to TRBJ1-6; the D is unclear. With 5 bases removed from V and 6 bases from J, the gap between germline ends came to 17 bases. Germline lookup yields CDR1 SEHNR and CDR2 FQNEAQ (reference sequence). CDR3 size: 16 residues. CDR3 loop: CASSVGRAATNSPLHF. The CDR3, as DNA: TGTGCCAGCAGCGTTGGGCGGGCAGCGACTAATTCACCCCTCCACTTT.

The chain couples TRBV7-9 to TRBJ1-5, with 8 bases identical to TRBD1. From germline, CDR1 is SEHNR and CDR2 FQNEAQ (reference sequence). Germline trimming cut 2 bases from V and 4 bases from J; bases unmatched to any gene: 13. CDR3 length: 18 amino acids. The CDR3 bases are TGTGCCAGCAGCTTATTCTGGGGGGGGACAGGACCTAATCAGCCCCAGCATTTT. Its translation is CASSLFWGGTGPNQPQHF.

This clone was seen just once. The V and J genes are TRBV24-1 and TRBJ2-7; weak D call: TRBD1 (6 bases). The CDR3 length is 14 residues. Trimming removed 3 bases from V and 6 bases from J, with 14 bases in between. The V gene's germline CDR1 is KGHDR and CDR2 SFDVKD. In DNA form, the CDR3 reads TGTGCCACCAGTGATCCGGGACAAGGGTTCGAGCAGTACTTC. Its protein product is CATSDPGQGFEQYF.

The J gene is TRBJ1-1, the V gene TRBV6-2 or TRBV6-3; the D is unclear. Germline CDR1 reads MNHEY; CDR2 reads SVGEGT. The CDR3 length is 11 residues. V lost 0 bases, J lost 6 bases, and 2 bases lay in between. The CDR3 sequence: CASSYSSEAFF. The CDR3 DNA reads TGTGCCAGCAGTTACTCATCTGAAGCTTTCTTT.